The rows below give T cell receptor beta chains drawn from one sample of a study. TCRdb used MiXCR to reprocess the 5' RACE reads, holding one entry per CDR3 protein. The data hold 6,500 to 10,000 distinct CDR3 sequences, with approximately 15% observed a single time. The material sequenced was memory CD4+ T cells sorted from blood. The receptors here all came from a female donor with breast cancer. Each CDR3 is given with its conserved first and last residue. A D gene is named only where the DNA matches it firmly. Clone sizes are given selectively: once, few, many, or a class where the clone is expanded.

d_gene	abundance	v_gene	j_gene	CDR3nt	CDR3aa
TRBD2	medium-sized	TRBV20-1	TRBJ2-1	TGCAGTGCTAGACCGACTAGCGGGAAAAATGAGCAGTTCTTC	CSARPTSGKNEQFF
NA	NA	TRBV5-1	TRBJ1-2	TGCGCCAGCAGCTTGGAGGGTAACTATGGCAACACCTTC	CASSLEGNYGNTF
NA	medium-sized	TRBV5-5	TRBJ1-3	TGTGCCAGCAGCTTGCAGGGGACTGGAAACACCATATATTTT	CASSLQGTGNTIYF
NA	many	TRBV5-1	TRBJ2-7	TGCGCCAGCAGCTTGGGACCGCCCTCCTACGAGCAGTACTTC	CASSLGPPSYEQYF
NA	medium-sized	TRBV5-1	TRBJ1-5	TGCGCCAGCAGCCCGGAGGGAGAAGAGAGTCAGCCCCAGCATTTT	CASSPEGEESQPQHF
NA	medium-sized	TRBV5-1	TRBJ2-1	TGCGCCAGCGCACAGGGAGATAACAATGAGCAGTTCTTC	CASAQGDNNEQFF
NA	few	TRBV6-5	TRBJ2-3	TGTGCCAGCAGTCCCCAGCTTCATCTTTCCACAGATACGCAGTATTTT	CASSPQLHLSTDTQYF
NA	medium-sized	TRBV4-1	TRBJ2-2	TGCGCCAGCAGCCAAGGTACCCAAGCGGGCCCCGGGGAGCTGTTTTTT	CASSQGTQAGPGELFF
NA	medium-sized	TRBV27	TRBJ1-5	TGTGCCAGCAGTTCCCTACTACCGGCCCAGCCCCAGCATTTT	CASSSLLPAQPQHF
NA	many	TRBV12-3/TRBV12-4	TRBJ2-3	TGTGCCAGCAGTCCGGGAGACGGGCGGACAGATACGCAGTATTTT	CASSPGDGRTDTQYF
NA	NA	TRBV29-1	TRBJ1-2	TGCAGCGTTCAGGGCGGTTCGGGGGGCTACGCCTTC	CSVQGGSGGYAF
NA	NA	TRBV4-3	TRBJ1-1	TGCGCCAGTAGCCAAGGGACTACACGAATAACTGAAGCTTTCTTT	CASSQGTTRITEAFF
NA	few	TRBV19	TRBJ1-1	TGTGCCAGTAGTATAAACTCAGCTAACACTGAAGCTTTCTTT	CASSINSANTEAFF
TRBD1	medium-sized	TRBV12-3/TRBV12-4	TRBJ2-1	TGTGCCAGCAGTTTGGCAGGGGGCTCCTACAATGAGCAGTTCTTC	CASSLAGGSYNEQFF
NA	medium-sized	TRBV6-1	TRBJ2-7	TGTGCCAGCATAACAGCGGTCAGCTCCTACGAGCAGTACTTC	CASITAVSSYEQYF
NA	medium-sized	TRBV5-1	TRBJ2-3	TGCGCCAGCACCCAGGCTAGCGAGGTAGATACGCAGTATTTT	CASTQASEVDTQYF
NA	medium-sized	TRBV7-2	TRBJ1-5	TGTGCCAGCAGCTTAATGGCGGGTAGCAATCAGCCCCAGCATTTT	CASSLMAGSNQPQHF
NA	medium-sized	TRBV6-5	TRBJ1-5	TGTGCCAGCAGTTACACGGCAGGGAATCAGCCCCAGCATTTT	CASSYTAGNQPQHF
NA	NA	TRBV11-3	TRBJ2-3	TGTGCCAGCGACCGATCTGGTGCAGATACGCAGTATTTT	CASDRSGADTQYF
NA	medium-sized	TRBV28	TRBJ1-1	TGTGCCAGCAGTGTTCACGGGGGGCGGAACACTGAAGCTTTCTTT	CASSVHGGRNTEAFF
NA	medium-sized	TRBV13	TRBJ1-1	TGTGCCAGCAGCTTAAGCCGGGGTGAAGCTTTCTTT	CASSLSRGEAFF
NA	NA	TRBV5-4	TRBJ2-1	TGTGCCAGCAGCTTGGCGGGACCGACGGGCAATGAGCAGTTCTTC	CASSLAGPTGNEQFF
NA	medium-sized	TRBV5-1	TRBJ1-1	TGCGCCAGCAGCTTGGGGCCCCAGGGTAACACTGAAGCTTTCTTT	CASSLGPQGNTEAFF
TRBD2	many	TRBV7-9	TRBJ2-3	TGTGCCAGCAGCTTAGGGAGGACTAGCGGGAGACGCACAGATACGCAGTATTTT	CASSLGRTSGRRTDTQYF
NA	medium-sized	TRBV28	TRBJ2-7	TGTGCCAGCAGACCTTATGAGGAGGATTACGAGCAGTACTTC	CASRPYEEDYEQYF
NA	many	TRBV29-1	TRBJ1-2	TGCAGCGCTCTGGGGTCTGTGGGTGGCTACACCTTC	CSALGSVGGYTF
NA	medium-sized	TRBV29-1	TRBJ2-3	TGCAGCGTTGTTGGAGATACGCAGTATTTT	CSVVGDTQYF
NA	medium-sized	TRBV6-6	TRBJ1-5	TGTGCCAGCAGTTACAGGGCTCACGAAGAGGATTTT	CASSYRAHEEDF
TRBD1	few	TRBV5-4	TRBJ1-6	TGTGCCAGCAGCCAAGGACAGGGCCATTCACCCCTCCACTTT	CASSQGQGHSPLHF
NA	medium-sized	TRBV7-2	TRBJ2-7	TGTGCCAGCAGCTTAGGTCTGGTGGAGCAGTACTTC	CASSLGLVEQYF
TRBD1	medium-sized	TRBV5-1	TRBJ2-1	TGCGCCAGCAGCCAGCGACAGGGGTATTACAATGAGCAGTTCTTC	CASSQRQGYYNEQFF
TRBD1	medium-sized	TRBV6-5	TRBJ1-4	TGTGCCAGCAGGGATCCAGGGGGTCGGCTGTTTTTT	CASRDPGGRLFF
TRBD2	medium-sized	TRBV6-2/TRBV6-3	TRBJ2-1	TGTGCCAGCAGCCCGATAATTGGGACTAGCGGGAGCTCCTACAATGAGCAGTTCTTC	CASSPIIGTSGSSYNEQFF
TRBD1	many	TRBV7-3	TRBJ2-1	TGTGCCAGCAGCTTAGGGACAGGCCTGACAAATGAGCAGTTCTTC	CASSLGTGLTNEQFF
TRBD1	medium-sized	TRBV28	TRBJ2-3	TGTGCCAGCTCCGGGACAGGCACAGATACGCAGTATTTT	CASSGTGTDTQYF
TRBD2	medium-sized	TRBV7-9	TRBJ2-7	TGTGCCAGCAGTCCCCTCGGGTCGGCTAAGCGGGAGGCGTACGAGCAGTACTTC	CASSPLGSAKREAYEQYF
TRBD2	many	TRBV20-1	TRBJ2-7	TGCAGTGCCTCTAGCGGTACCTACGAGCAGTACTTC	CSASSGTYEQYF
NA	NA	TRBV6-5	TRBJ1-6	TGTGCCAGCAGTCGGGGCAGGGGTGTGTCACCCCTCCACTTT	CASSRGRGVSPLHF
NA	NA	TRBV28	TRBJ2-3	TGTGCCAGCAGGGGAGACAGCACAGATACGCAGTATTTT	CASRGDSTDTQYF
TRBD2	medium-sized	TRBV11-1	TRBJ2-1	TGTGCCAGCAGCCCTAGGGGGACAGCGGGAGGATCCTACAATGAGCAGTTCTTC	CASSPRGTAGGSYNEQFF
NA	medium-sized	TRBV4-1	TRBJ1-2	TGCGCCAGCAGCCCACCGACAGCCGAGGGTGGCTACACCTTC	CASSPPTAEGGYTF
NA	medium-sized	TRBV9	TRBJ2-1	TGTGCCAGCAGCGTAGCTGGAAACAATGAGCAGTTCTTC	CASSVAGNNEQFF
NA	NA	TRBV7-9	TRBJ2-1	TGTGCCAGCAGCTTAGTAGCCGGTGAGCAGTTCTTC	CASSLVAGEQFF
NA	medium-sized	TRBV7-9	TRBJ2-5	TGTGCCAGCAGCTTTGGTCAAGGGGAGACCCAGTACTTC	CASSFGQGETQYF
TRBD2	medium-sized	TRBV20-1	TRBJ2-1	TGCAGTGCTATTGGACTAGTTGCATACAATGAGCAGTTCTTC	CSAIGLVAYNEQFF
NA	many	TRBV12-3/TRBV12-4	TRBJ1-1	TGTGCCAGCAGTTTATCCGGTGGCAACACTGAAGCTTTCTTT	CASSLSGGNTEAFF
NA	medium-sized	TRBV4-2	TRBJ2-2	TGTGCCAGCACCTCCCGGGTGGGGCTGAACACCGGGGAGCTGTTTTTT	CASTSRVGLNTGELFF